This T cell receptor beta chain was documented in a study of post-analysis software for immune sequencing data. About the study: Recorded disease courses covered relapsing-remitting, secondary progressive and progressive-relapsing multiple sclerosis. Some patients had no subtype annotation.

In this sample, this clonotype turned up a few times. What it recognizes is unknown. Presence of unique molecular identifiers characterized the TCR beta cDNA libraries. MiXCR, run by TCRdb on the PCR reads, gives a single entry per CDR3 protein. The sample shows about 820,000 distinct CDR3 sequences, roughly 58% of them seen only once. Notes on the study in general: Five or six TRBV segments, TRBV5-6, TRBV5-1 and TRBV20-1 among them, were found more frequent in patients than controls. Relative to controls, patients with multiple sclerosis showed significantly lower normalized Chao1 diversity. F measure grouped same-batch samples tightly together.

Germline loops: CDR1 SGHRS, CDR2 YFSETQ. The CDR3 runs 13 residues. V lost 5 bases, J lost 0 bases, and 8 bases lay in between. This receptor was identified in a girl aged 5 to 17 with multiple sclerosis. The V call is TRBV5-1, the J call TRBJ2-5; D is unclear. Sequencing was carried out using blood. DNA of the CDR3: TGCGCCAGCAGGGCGGAAAACCAAGAGACCCAGTACTTC. Its protein is CASRAENQETQYF. The whole variable domain, remainder taken from reference TRBV5-1 and TRBJ2-5, is KAGVTQTPRYLIKTRGQQVTLSCSPISGHRSVSWYQQTPGQGLQFLFEYFSETQRNKGNFPGRFSGRQFSNSRSEMNVSTLELGDSALYLCASRAENQETQYFGPGTRLLVL.